Listed below are T cell receptor beta chains from one sample, sequenced in a study of blood T cell repertoires in COVID-19. TCRdb's table, derived via immunoSEQ multiplex PCR, lists solely in-frame clones and lacks some. Altogether about 110,000 clones are present, 85% to 90% being singletons, with the ten largest covering about 34%. The sample comprised peripheral blood. All receptors come from a woman of 80 years or more with acute or convalescent COVID-19. The CDR3 runs from the conserved cysteine through the conserved F or W. Each record gives: D gene, clone size, J gene, V gene, CDR3 DNA, CDR3 protein. A D gene is named only where the DNA matches it firmly. A row's size may be missing; if present it is once, few, many or a size class.

D gene: -; clone size: once; J gene: TRBJ2-5; V gene: TRBV7-6; CDR3 DNA: TGTGCCAGCAGCTTCTGGGGCGCAGAGACCCAGTACTTC; CDR3 protein: CASSFWGAETQYF
D gene: -; clone size: -; J gene: TRBJ2-1; V gene: TRBV18; CDR3 DNA: TGTGCCAGCTCACCATTCACGGTGTCCTACAATGAGCAGTTCTTC; CDR3 protein: CASSPFTVSYNEQFF
D gene: TRBD1; clone size: -; J gene: TRBJ2-7; V gene: TRBV5-6; CDR3 DNA: TGTGCCAGCAGCGGGGACAGCTACGAGCAGTACTTC; CDR3 protein: CASSGDSYEQYF
D gene: TRBD1; clone size: -; J gene: TRBJ2-5; V gene: TRBV5-6; CDR3 DNA: TGTGCCAGCAGCACAGGGACAGGCCAAGAGACCCAGTACTTC; CDR3 protein: CASSTGTGQETQYF
D gene: -; clone size: -; J gene: TRBJ1-3; V gene: TRBV27; CDR3 DNA: TGTGCCAGCAGTTCCTCGGGGGCTGGAAACACCATATATTTT; CDR3 protein: CASSSSGAGNTIYF
D gene: TRBD1; clone size: -; J gene: TRBJ2-3; V gene: TRBV5-4; CDR3 DNA: TGTGCCAGCAGCCCCCCAACAGGGGTTGTAGATACGCAGTATTTT; CDR3 protein: CASSPPTGVVDTQYF
D gene: -; clone size: -; J gene: TRBJ2-7; V gene: TRBV7-8; CDR3 DNA: TGTGCCAGCAGCTTCCGGGACTACGAGCAGTACTTC; CDR3 protein: CASSFRDYEQYF
D gene: -; clone size: -; J gene: TRBJ1-2; V gene: TRBV4-1; CDR3 DNA: TGCGCCAGCAGCCAAGAATGGCAGGGGCCCGCGGGCTACACCTTC; CDR3 protein: CASSQEWQGPAGYTF
D gene: -; clone size: few; J gene: TRBJ1-2; V gene: TRBV7-8; CDR3 DNA: TGTGCCAGCAGCTTAGGGCCCGCAGCTAACTATGGCTACACCTTC; CDR3 protein: CASSLGPAANYGYTF
D gene: TRBD1; clone size: -; J gene: TRBJ2-1; V gene: TRBV4-1; CDR3 DNA: TGCGCCAGCAGCCCCTGGACAGGAATCTTGCAGTTCTTC; CDR3 protein: CASSPWTGILQFF
D gene: -; clone size: -; J gene: TRBJ1-4; V gene: TRBV30; CDR3 DNA: TGTGCCTGGAGTGCCTGGGGGGATACTGAAAAACTGTTTTTT; CDR3 protein: CAWSAWGDTEKLFF
D gene: -; clone size: few; J gene: TRBJ1-6; V gene: TRBV7-9; CDR3 DNA: TGTGCCAGCACCTATCAGACGGGACTTCGTCCTTCACCCCTCCACTTT; CDR3 protein: CASTYQTGLRPSPLHF